This T cell receptor beta chain comes out of a study of CD4+ T cells in melanoma. The CDR3 has 13 residues. Trimming removed 2 bases at V and 4 bases at J, with 8 bases between. Germline CDR1 and CDR2: MNHEY and SMNVEV (reference sequence). TCRdb's table, derived via immunoSEQ multiplex PCR, lists solely in-frame clones and lacks some. The table has under 7,000 clones, just over 65% seen once. General study findings and limits: Reportedly, melanoma neoantigen-specific CD4+ T cells showed varied differentiation states. A reported correlation linked neoantigen-specific CD4+ T cells to CD8+, macrophage and B cell function.

Concerning this clone: The antigen remains undetermined.

This clonotype originated in a human donor with melanoma. Sequenced input: cells from a culture (not recorded whether cultured in vitro). This chain connects TRBV27 to TRBJ1-1; D gene uncertain. CDR3 residues: CASSLRRITEAFF. CDR3 DNA: TGTGCCAGCAGTTTACGCCGGATCACTGAAGCTTTCTTT.